This TCR beta chain was captured by sequencing in a study of T-cell reconstitution after alpha-beta-depleted transplantation in children. This clonotype was seen only a few times. Its specificity is unknown. Germline V gene data show CDR1 as GTSNPN and CDR2 as SVGIG (reference sequence). CDR3 length: 15 amino acids. V trimming: 6 bases; J trimming: 8 bases; junction bases outside the gene matches: 12. Study-wide results and limits: Where alpha-beta T cells came from about two months after transplant was reportedly several hundred expanded graft clones. Elevated TCRbeta diversity at day 60 was traced, in some patients, to surviving recipient T cells and thymic progenitors. T-cell numbers and diversity, one year after transplant, stemmed largely from T cells that were newly produced.

Construction of the TCRbeta library involved unique molecular identifiers. MiXCR, applied by TCRdb to the PCR reads, yields one record per CDR3 protein. The sample has 45,000 to 55,000 distinct CDR3 sequences, nearly 9.5% seen once. Here the sequenced sample was PBMCs, mostly from graft donor cells, taken 60 days after TCRalphabeta/CD19-depleted stem cell transplant. The rearrangement uses TRBV30 and TRBJ1-6; 8 bases agree with TRBD1. This TCR came from a male patient aged 2 to 9 who had a stem cell transplant for chronic granulomatous disease, so the T cells may come from the graft donor. The CDR3 sequence is CACSTGGADHSPLHF. The CDR3 DNA sequence: TGTGCCTGCTCCACAGGGGGAGCCGATCATTCACCCCTCCACTTT.